This T cell receptor (beta chain) was captured by sequencing in a study of breast tumors, draining lymph nodes, adjacent tissues. TCRdb called the multiplex PCR reads again in MiXCR, with one record for every CDR3 protein. The data show around 100,000 distinct CDR3 sequences, with about 20% seen just once and approximately 1.3% held by the top ten. Samples came from axillary lymph nodes draining the breast cancer. Germline values: CDR1 KGHDR, CDR2 SFDVKD. The CDR3 has 14 amino acids. Trimming took off 1 base at V and 7 bases at J, with 12 bases between the two ends. The chain links TRBV24-1 to TRBJ1-2; D remains ambiguous. Input material: axillary lymph node tissue. The clonotype was recovered from a female donor with breast cancer. Some clones in this sample may be carry-over from other donors' samples. The CDR3 loop reads CATSDFLGLGGYTF. The CDR3, as DNA: TGTGCCACCAGTGATTTTTTGGGGTTGGGTGGCTACACCTTC.